The sample holds a few counts of the clone carrying this T cell receptor (beta chain). Losses at the gene ends were 3 bases for V and 5 bases for J; bases not matched to a gene: 5. CDR1 is SGHRS, CDR2 YFSETQ, per germline. The CDR3 contains 14 residues. The sample comes from a study of blood T cell repertoires in COVID-19. Looking at the study overall: Samples came from the United States, Italy and Spain, spanning acute and convalescent COVID-19.

TCRdb's table, derived via immunoSEQ multiplex PCR, lists solely in-frame clones and lacks some. The repertoire holds some 320,000 clones, with roughly 85% as singletons. What was sequenced was peripheral blood. The receptor comes from a human donor in a cohort sampled during active COVID-19. The chain uses TRBV5-1 and TRBJ2-7; TRBD1 matches 10 bases. The CDR3 DNA reads as TGCGCCAGCAGCTCGGGACAGGGGCTCCACGAGCAGTACTTC. This codes for CASSSGQGLHEQYF.